This record covers a single T cell receptor (beta chain). Germline V gives CDR1 LGHNT, CDR2 FRNRAP. The CDR3 spans 17 residues. Trimming took off 2 bases at V and 6 bases at J, with 19 bases between the two ends. TCRdb reprocessed the 5' RACE reads with MiXCR, giving one entry per CDR3 protein. The repertoire holds 300,000 to 350,000 distinct CDR3 sequences, with 14% as singletons. These data come from a study of T-cell memory formation after mild COVID-19. The sample consisted of PBMCs or a T cell subset sorted from them (not recorded which). The J gene is TRBJ2-2, the V gene TRBV12-5, with D perhaps TRBD2 (7 bases). The sequence was collected from a man younger than 35 who had mild COVID-19 (a few samples of this study predate the infection). Cell type and time point are not known. The CDR3 loop is CASGLSPWGGMAGELFF. The CDR3, as DNA: TGTGCTAGTGGTTTGTCCCCCTGGGGGGGCATGGCCGGGGAGCTGTTTTTT.